The 19 T cell receptor beta chains reported below all come from one sample, sequenced in a study of blood T cells in healthy people across ages (dated by TCRdb to between 2014 and 2016). Receptors were amplified or captured by 5' RACE. The sample was run on an Illumina HiSeq 2500. A second PCR of about 6 to 11 cycles was performed with a sample-barcoded 5' primer and a J-beta primer mix. TCRdb handled the public reads itself, with Q25 trimming in fastp and clone calling in MiXCR, and kept productive beta chains. Records with the same CDR3 protein are collapsed into one entry carrying the most frequent genes and DNA. Across this sample there are over 1.5 million distinct CDR3 sequences, with roughly 50% seen only once. The ten largest clones represent over 2% of the sample. Input material: blood. These receptors all come from a woman aged 40 to 50 in good health.

At least ten counts were recorded for this clonotype. The chain recombines TRBV7-9 with TRBJ1-2, with 9 bases aligning to TRBD1. Germline assignment: CDR1 SEHNR and CDR2 FQNEAQ (reference sequence). The CDR3 runs to 17 residues. V was clipped by 5 bases and J by 8 bases; unmatched bases: 18. CDR3 DNA sequence: TGTGCCAGCAGCCCCCACAGTACAGGGGGCAATCCTGGGGGCTACACCTTC. It encodes CASSPHSTGGNPGGYTF. Combining the CDR3 with reference TRBV7-9 and TRBJ1-2 gives the whole variable domain DTGVSQNPRHKITKRGQNVTFRCDPISEHNRLYWYRQTLGQGPEFLTYFQNEAQLEKSRLLSDRFSAERPKGSFSTLEIQRTEQGDSAMYLCASSPHSTGGNPGGYTFGSGTRLTVV.

The rearrangement joins TRBV3-1 to TRBJ2-5; D not certain. The CDR3 consists of 12 residues. The V end lost 4 bases, the J end lost 11 bases, and 14 bases lay between the germline ends. CDR1 and CDR2 from the germline V gene are LGHDT and YNNKEL (reference sequence). Here the CDR3 reads CASSPAAHAQYF. CDR3 in DNA: TGTGCCAGCAGCCCGGCGGCCCACGCTCAGTACTTC.

This clonotype was seen only a few times. The genes are TRBV4-1 and TRBJ2-3; D is unclear. V dropped 0 bases and J dropped 4 bases, with 11 bases sitting between them. This CDR3 contains 15 residues. Germline-derived CDR1 and CDR2 are MGHRA and YSYEKL. For the CDR3, the DNA is TGCGCCAGCAGCCAAGATTCAATGGAGCCAGATACGCAGTATTTT. The encoded protein is CASSQDSMEPDTQYF.

This chain joins TRBV6-2 or TRBV6-3 and TRBJ1-5, with D tentatively TRBD1 (6 bases). The germline CDR1 and CDR2 sequences are MNHEY and SVGEGT. The CDR3 spans 17 residues. Trimming removed 6 bases from V and 3 bases from J, with 21 bases in between. CDR3 in amino acids: CASSKGGGPGNNQPQHF. The CDR3 coding sequence is TGTGCCAGCAGCAAAGGGGGGGGGCCGGGGAACAATCAGCCCCAGCATTTT.

V and J are TRBV12-3 or TRBV12-4 and TRBJ2-1; D remains unclear. CDR3 length: 13 amino acids. The CDR3 nucleotides are TGTGCGGCACGTAGGCTTGCCGAGAATGAGCAGTTCTTC. Translating it yields CAARRLAENEQFF.

This clonotype was picked up a small number of times. This sequence joins TRBV5-4 and TRBJ2-7; 7 bases are a match to TRBD1. V was clipped by 4 bases and J by 2 bases; unmatched bases: 9. CDR1 is SGHNT, CDR2 YYREEE, per germline (reference sequence). The CDR3 has 15 residues. The chain's CDR3 is CASSGLRDRTYEQYF. In nucleotides, the CDR3 is TGTGCCAGCAGCGGGTTGAGGGACAGAACCTACGAGCAGTACTTC.

The chain is built from TRBV20-1 and TRBJ1-2; 7 positions agree with TRBD1. The CDR3 has 16 amino acids. V lost 6 bases and J lost 4; bases outside the gene matches: 17. Germline assignment: CDR1 DFQATT and CDR2 SNEGSKA (reference sequence). CDR3 in DNA: TGCAGTGCACCGCCTCCCCGGAGAACAGGGGCCTATGGCTACACCTTC. Amino acids: CSAPPPRRTGAYGYTF.

This clonotype was observed a few times. The chain joins TRBV6-2 or TRBV6-3 to TRBJ2-5; 7 nucleotides match TRBD1. CDR3 size: 17 residues. Germline V gene data show CDR1 as MNHEY and CDR2 as SVGEGT. Trimming took 5 bases from V and 2 from J; bases not matched to a gene: 14. DNA of the CDR3: TGTGCCAGCAGTCCCAACGGGCTACAGGGGATTCAAGAGACCCAGTACTTC. Its translation: CASSPNGLQGIQETQYF.

The V gene is TRBV5-4, the J gene TRBJ2-5, with TRBD1 as a possible D gene (7 bases). Germline V gives CDR1 SGHNT, CDR2 YYREEE (reference sequence). The CDR3 is 15 amino acids. Trimming took 0 bases from V and 1 from J, leaving 10 bases between them. In DNA form, the CDR3 reads TGTGCCAGCAGCTTGGGCGGGGACAGCCAAGAGACCCAGTACTTC. Amino acids: CASSLGGDSQETQYF.

The V and J genes are TRBV20-1 and TRBJ2-3, with D unresolved. The CDR3 consists of 18 residues. The germline gives CDR1 DFQATT, CDR2 SNEGSKA (reference sequence). V lost 3 bases and J lost 2, with 24 bases in between. CDR3 coding DNA: TGCAGTGCTAGTCCCTCGGACGATCACCTTGGGTACACAGATACGCAGTATTTT. Translating gives CSASPSDDHLGYTDTQYF.

V is TRBV4-1 and J is TRBJ2-1; 10 positions agree with TRBD2. Germline loops: CDR1 MGHRA, CDR2 YSYEKL. The trim removed 0 bases at V and 3 bases at J, leaving 11 bases unmatched. The CDR3 extends over 19 amino acids. As DNA, the CDR3 is TGCGCCAGCAGCCAAGAGTTCGGAACTCTAGCGGGGGTCTACAATGAGCAGTTCTTC. Translation gives CASSQEFGTLAGVYNEQFF.

The V call is TRBV5-1, the J call TRBJ2-7; the match to TRBD1 covers 8 bases. After removal of 3 bases from V and 1 base from J, the junction contained 6 bases not matched to a gene. The CDR3 extends over 15 amino acids. Germline V gene lookup returns CDR1 SGHRS and CDR2 YFSETQ. The DNA for the CDR3 is TGCGCCAGCAGCTCTGCAGGGGGCTGGTCCTACGAGCAGTACTTC. Translation: CASSSAGGWSYEQYF.

In this sample, this clonotype turned up once. The chain carries TRBV7-9 and TRBJ1-2; 7 bases are a match to TRBD1. CDR3 length: 17 amino acids. Per germline, CDR1 SEHNR and CDR2 FQNEAQ (reference sequence). The ends lost 5 bases at V and 2 bases at J; junction bases unmatched: 14. The CDR3 region is CASSLTLDRVQNYGYTF. The CDR3, as DNA: TGTGCCAGCAGCCTTACACTTGACAGGGTTCAGAACTATGGCTACACCTTC.

Note on this clonotype: The junction departs from germline at one end; a sequencing error may be responsible. The chain couples TRBV28 to TRBJ1-2, with 9 bases fitting TRBD1. The CDR3 extends over 19 amino acids. CDR1 MDHEN and CDR2 SYDVKM come from the germline V gene. This CDR3 is CASSSLFITGGAGSYDYTF. DNA of the CDR3: TGTGCCAGCAGTTCGCTATTTATCACAGGGGGCGCGGGAAGCTATGACTACACCTTC.

The chain joins TRBV5-1 to TRBJ1-1; the match to TRBD1 covers 8 bases. The CDR3 extends over 14 amino acids. After removal of 0 bases from V and 7 bases from J, the junction contained 5 bases not matched to a gene. The V gene's germline CDR1 is SGHRS and CDR2 YFSETQ. CDR3 DNA: TGCGCCAGCAGCTTGGAAGGGACAGGTCGTGAAGCTTTCTTT. This gives the protein CASSLEGTGREAFF.

This clonotype was observed a few times. The V gene is TRBV29-1, the J gene TRBJ2-7; 7 nucleotides line up with TRBD1. This CDR3 region has 12 residues. Germline V gives CDR1 SQVTM, CDR2 ANQGSEA. J was trimmed by 6 bases and V by 4 bases; bases with no gene match: 6. CDR3 protein: CSVVEGAGEQYF. CDR3 bases: TGCAGCGTTGTTGAGGGGGCGGGCGAGCAGTACTTC.

The chain links TRBV20-1 to TRBJ2-7; 8 nucleotides line up with TRBD1. The CDR3 consists of 15 residues. V shed 5 bases, J shed 0 bases, and the junction held 9 bases outside the gene matches. From germline, CDR1 is DFQATT and CDR2 SNEGSKA (reference sequence). The CDR3 DNA reads TGCAGTGCTGGAGGGACAGGCTTTAGCTCCTACGAGCAGTACTTC. The encoded protein is CSAGGTGFSSYEQYF.

The chain combines TRBV2 with TRBJ1-4; possibly TRBD1 for D (5 bases). Looked up from germline, CDR1 is SNHLY and CDR2 is FYNNEI. Trimming stripped 6 bases from V and 7 bases from J, with 15 bases between. This CDR3 region has 14 residues. CDR3 region: CASRAGEEGEKLFF. CDR3 nucleotides: TGTGCCAGCAGGGCGGGGGAGGAGGGTGAAAAACTGTTTTTT.

This chain links TRBV28 with TRBJ1-4; the match to TRBD1 covers 8 bases. J was trimmed by 0 bases and V by 4 bases; bases with no gene match: 7. CDR3 size: 17 residues. Germline values: CDR1 MDHEN, CDR2 SYDVKM. The CDR3 is CASSSLGQGATNEKLFF. The CDR3 DNA is TGTGCCAGCAGTTCCCTTGGACAGGGCGCAACTAATGAAAAACTGTTTTTT.